Shown below are 6 T cell receptor beta chains from a single sample sequenced in a study of spatial heterogeneity in lung cancer. Whole-study results and caveats: Counts that tracked tumor mutation counts were those of expanded intratumoral alpha and beta TCRs.

Time point defined: sample taken at primary tumor resection. TCRdb re-derived calls from the 5' RACE reads in MiXCR, one entry per CDR3 protein. This sample has 20,000 to 25,000 distinct CDR3 sequences; approximately 4.3% occur once, and the top ten carry about 9.8%. Their antigens remain unidentified. This specimen was lung tumor tissue, taken at surgery. These receptors came from a male donor with early-stage non-small cell lung cancer.

This clonotype was seen a few times. The V and J genes are TRBV3-1 and TRBJ2-3; D tentatively reads TRBD1 or TRBD2 (5 bases each). The length of the CDR3 is 12 residues. Germline loops: CDR1 LGHDT, CDR2 YNNKEL (reference sequence). V was cut by 4 bases and J by 6 bases, with 8 bases left in between. The CDR3 bases are TGTGCCAGCAGCCTGGGGGTCGATACGCAGTATTTT. Its protein is CASSLGVDTQYF.

Worth noting for this clonotype: Being one base from a much bigger clone, this may be a read error. The V call is TRBV28, the J call TRBJ1-5; TRBD1 matches 8 bases. CDR3 size: 15 residues. Germline assignment: CDR1 MDHEN and CDR2 SYDVKM. J lost 11 bases, V lost 7 bases, and 16 bases had no gene match. The CDR3 nucleotides read TGTGCCAGCACCCCTACCGACAGGGGCTTCCAGTCCCAGCATTTT. It translates to CASTPTDRGFQSQHF.

By share, this clonotype counts as medium-sized. The chain has TRBV2 and TRBJ2-7, with a weak D call TRBD1 (5 bases). There are 16 residues in the CDR3. Germline V gene lookup returns CDR1 SNHLY and CDR2 FYNNEI. Trimming took 7 bases from V and 0 from J, leaving 19 bases between them. Written as DNA, the CDR3 is TGTGCCAGCACCCACCCTGAAGGGGTTTCCTCCTACGAGCAGTACTTC. Its translation: CASTHPEGVSSYEQYF.

This clonotype was counted between two and nine times. This chain joins TRBV29-1 and TRBJ2-1; 8 bases line up with TRBD2. CDR1 SQVTM and CDR2 ANQGSEA come from the germline V gene. J gave up 0 bases and V 7 bases, and 5 bases lay outside the gene matches. The CDR3 contains 14 residues. CDR3 sequence reads: CSGTRGASYNEQFF. CDR3 bases: TGCAGCGGGACGCGGGGGGCCTCCTACAATGAGCAGTTCTTC.

This clonotype came up many times. J is TRBJ2-7 and V is TRBV7-2; TRBD2 agrees at 11 bases. This CDR3 spans 17 amino acids. Germline V gives CDR1 SGHTA, CDR2 FQGNSA. J was trimmed by 4 bases and V by 1 base; bases with no gene match: 9. The CDR3: CASSLDPGTSGFYEQYF. In DNA, the CDR3 is TGTGCCAGCAGCTTAGACCCCGGGACTAGCGGATTTTACGAGCAGTACTTC.

This clonotype is labeled as medium-sized. The rearrangement uses TRBV28 and TRBJ2-7; unclear D gene. The V end lost 8 bases, the J end lost 6 bases, and 8 bases lay between the germline ends. Germline CDR1 MDHEN, CDR2 SYDVKM. The CDR3 is 10 residues long. Here the CDR3 DNA reads TGTGCCAGCCCTGGCCGCGAGCAGTACTTC. It yields the protein CASPGREQYF.